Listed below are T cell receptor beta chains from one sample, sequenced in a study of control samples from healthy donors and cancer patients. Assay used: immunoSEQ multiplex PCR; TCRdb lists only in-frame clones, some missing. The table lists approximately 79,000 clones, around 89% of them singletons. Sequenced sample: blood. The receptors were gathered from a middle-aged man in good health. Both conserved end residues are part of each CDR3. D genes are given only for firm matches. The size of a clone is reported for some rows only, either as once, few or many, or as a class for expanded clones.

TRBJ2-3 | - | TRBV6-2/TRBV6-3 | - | CASSYAGPTDTQYF | TGTGCCAGCAGTTACGCAGGGCCCACAGATACGCAGTATTTT
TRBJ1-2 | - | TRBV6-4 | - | CASRDSNGYGYTF | TGTGCCAGCAGGGATTCGAATGGGTATGGCTACACCTTC
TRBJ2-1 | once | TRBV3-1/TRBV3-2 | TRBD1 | CASRIGQGANNEQFF | TGTGCCAGCCGAATCGGACAGGGGGCGAACAATGAGCAGTTCTTC
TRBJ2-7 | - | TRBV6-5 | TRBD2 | CASSYLEPGGSEQYF | TGTGCCAGCAGTTACCTCGAACCGGGGGGGAGCGAGCAGTACTTC
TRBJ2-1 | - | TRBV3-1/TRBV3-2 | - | CASSRRVNEQFF | TGTGCCAGCAGCCGACGGGTCAATGAGCAGTTCTTC
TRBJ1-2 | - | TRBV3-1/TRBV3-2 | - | CASSQVGKRGDGYTF | TGTGCCAGCAGCCAAGTGGGGAAGAGAGGGGACGGCTACACCTTC
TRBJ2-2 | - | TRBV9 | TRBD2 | CASSVTLAGGRGTGELFF | TGTGCCAGCAGCGTGACACTAGCGGGGGGGCGGGGCACCGGGGAGCTGTTTTTT
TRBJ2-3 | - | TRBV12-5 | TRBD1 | CASGLGADRVTSTDTQYF | TGTGCTAGTGGTTTAGGGGCTGACAGGGTAACTAGCACAGATACGCAGTATTTT
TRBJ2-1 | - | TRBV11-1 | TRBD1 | CASSFTGGLDEQFF | TGTGCCAGCAGCTTTACAGGGGGCCTGGATGAGCAGTTCTTC
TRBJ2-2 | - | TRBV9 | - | CASSVDWRGMNTGELFF | TGTGCCAGCAGCGTAGATTGGAGGGGGATGAACACCGGGGAGCTGTTTTTT
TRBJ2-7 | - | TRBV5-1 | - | CASSSGTYEQYF | TGCGCCAGCAGCTCCGGTACCTACGAGCAGTACTTC
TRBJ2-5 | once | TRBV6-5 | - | CASTPGSGIKETQYF | TGTGCCAGCACTCCCGGGTCGGGGATTAAAGAGACCCAGTACTTC
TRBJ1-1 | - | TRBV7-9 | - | CASSLASGRWTEAFF | TGTGCCAGCAGCTTAGCGTCGGGGCGTTGGACTGAAGCTTTCTTT
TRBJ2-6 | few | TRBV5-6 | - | CASRLQGPGANVLTF | TGTGCCAGCAGGTTACAGGGCCCTGGGGCCAACGTCCTGACTTTC
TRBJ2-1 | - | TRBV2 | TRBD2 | CASSGGLAGGLPYNEQFF | TGTGCCAGCAGTGGAGGGCTAGCGGGGGGGCTCCCCTACAATGAGCAGTTCTTC
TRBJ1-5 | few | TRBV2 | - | CASSERLRLSGQPQHF | TGTGCCAGCAGTGAAAGACTTAGACTGAGCGGTCAGCCCCAGCATTTT
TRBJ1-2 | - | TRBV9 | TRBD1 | CASSPPGQAYGYTF | TGTGCCAGCAGCCCTCCCGGACAGGCCTATGGCTACACCTTC
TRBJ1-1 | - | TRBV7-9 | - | CASQVKWNTEAFF | TGTGCCAGCCAGGTAAAGTGGAACACTGAAGCTTTCTTT
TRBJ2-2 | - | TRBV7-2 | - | CASRPMGRTGELFF | TGTGCCAGCAGACCAATGGGCCGCACCGGGGAGCTGTTTTTT
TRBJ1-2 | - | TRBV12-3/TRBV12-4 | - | CASSLAQYGYTF | TGTGCCAGCAGTTTAGCACAGTATGGCTACACCTTC
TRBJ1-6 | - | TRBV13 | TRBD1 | CASSPGTGDSPLHF | TGTGCCAGCAGCCCCGGGACAGGGGATTCACCCCTCCACTTT
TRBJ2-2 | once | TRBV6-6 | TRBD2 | CASSKLGGTGELFF | TGTGCCAGCAGCAAGCTCGGGGGGACCGGGGAGCTGTTTTTT
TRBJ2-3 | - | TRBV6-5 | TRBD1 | CASSQQGAVTDTQYF | TGTGCCAGCAGCCAACAGGGGGCCGTCACAGATACGCAGTATTTT
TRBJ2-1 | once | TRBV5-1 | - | CASSLGHSTTYNEQFF | TGCGCCAGCAGCTTAGGGCATAGCACTACCTACAATGAGCAGTTCTTC
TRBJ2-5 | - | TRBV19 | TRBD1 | CASRKQGDQETQYF | TGTGCCAGTAGAAAACAGGGGGACCAAGAGACCCAGTACTTC
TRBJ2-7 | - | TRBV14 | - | CASSPRINEQYF | TGTGCCAGCAGCCCTAGGATCAACGAGCAGTACTTC
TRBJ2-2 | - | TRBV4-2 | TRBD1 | CASSQWDRGRPGELFF | TGTGCCAGCAGCCAGTGGGACAGGGGGCGCCCCGGGGAGCTGTTTTTT
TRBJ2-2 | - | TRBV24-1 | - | CATSDFRGRETGELFF | TGTGCCACCAGTGATTTCCGGGGGCGAGAGACCGGGGAGCTGTTTTTT
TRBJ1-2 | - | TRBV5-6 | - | CASSLSMGYTF | TGTGCCAGCAGCTTGTCCATGGGCTACACCTTC
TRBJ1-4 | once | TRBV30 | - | CAWSDRWEREEKLFF | TGTGCCTGGAGCGATAGGTGGGAGCGAGAGGAAAAACTGTTTTTT
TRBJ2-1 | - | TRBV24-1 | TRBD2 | CATSVAGGFNEQFF | TGTGCCACCAGTGTAGCGGGGGGTTTCAATGAGCAGTTCTTC
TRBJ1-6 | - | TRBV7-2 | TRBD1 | CASSPTGTGDSPLHF | TGTGCCAGCAGCCCAACCGGGACAGGGGATTCACCCCTCCACTTT
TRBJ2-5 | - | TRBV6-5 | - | CASSYGQLQETQYF | TGTGCCAGCAGTTACGGTCAGCTCCAAGAGACCCAGTACTTC
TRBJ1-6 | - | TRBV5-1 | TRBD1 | CASSSQTGVGSPLHF | TGCGCCAGCAGCTCCCAAACAGGGGTTGGCTCACCCCTCCACTTT
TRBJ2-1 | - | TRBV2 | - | CASRPEIANEQFF | TGTGCCAGCAGGCCGGAAATAGCCAATGAGCAGTTCTTC
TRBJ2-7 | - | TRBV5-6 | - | CASSSGFGRTISYEQYF | TGTGCCAGCAGCAGCGGATTCGGGCGGACTATATCCTACGAGCAGTACTTC
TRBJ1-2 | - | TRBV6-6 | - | CASSYGSLGDGYTF | TGTGCCAGCAGTTATGGGTCCTTAGGGGATGGCTACACCTTC
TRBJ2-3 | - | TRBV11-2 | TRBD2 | CASSFSGSSTDTQYF | TGTGCCAGCAGCTTTAGCGGGAGTAGCACAGATACGCAGTATTTT
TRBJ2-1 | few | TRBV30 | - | CACLFPAGGEQFF | TGTGCCTGCCTATTTCCGGCGGGTGGTGAGCAGTTCTTC
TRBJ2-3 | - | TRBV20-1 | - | CSAAGTDTQYF | TGCAGTGCAGCGGGCACAGATACGCAGTATTTT
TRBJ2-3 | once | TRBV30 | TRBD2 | CAWSRGTGGRTDTQYF | TGTGCCTGGAGTCGGGGAACGGGGGGTCGGACAGATACGCAGTATTTT
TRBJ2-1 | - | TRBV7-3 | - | CASSLGGSYNEQFF | TGTGCCAGCAGCTTGGGGGGCTCCTACAATGAGCAGTTCTTC
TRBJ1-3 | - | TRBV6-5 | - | CASSYSILGHGNTIYF | TGTGCCAGCAGTTACTCGATATTAGGGCACGGAAACACCATATATTTT
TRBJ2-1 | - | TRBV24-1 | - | CATSENTGLEQFF | TGTGCCACCAGTGAGAATACAGGGCTTGAGCAGTTCTTC
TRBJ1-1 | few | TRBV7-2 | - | CASSPRARGNTEAFF | TGTGCCAGCAGCCCCAGAGCGAGGGGGAACACTGAAGCTTTCTTT
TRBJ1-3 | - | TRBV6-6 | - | CASSRRGGRRVLAGNTIYF | TGTGCCAGCAGTCGTAGGGGAGGGCGACGAGTTCTGGCCGGAAACACCATATATTTT
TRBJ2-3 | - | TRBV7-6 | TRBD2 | CASSLVEPSGTSTDTQYF | TGTGCCAGCAGCTTAGTGGAGCCTAGCGGCACTAGCACAGATACGCAGTATTTT
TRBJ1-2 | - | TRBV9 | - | CASSLVVGGEDYGYTF | TGTGCCAGCAGCCTAGTAGTGGGAGGGGAAGACTATGGCTACACCTTC
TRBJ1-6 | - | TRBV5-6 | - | CASSSDGQPNSPLHF | TGTGCCAGCAGCTCTGATGGACAGCCCAATTCACCCCTCCACTTT
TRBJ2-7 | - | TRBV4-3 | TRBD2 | CASSQQTSGAEQYF | TGCGCCAGCAGCCAGCAGACTAGCGGGGCCGAGCAGTACTTC
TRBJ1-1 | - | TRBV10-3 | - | CAGPGRERAEAFF | TGTGCCGGCCCGGGACGGGAAAGGGCTGAAGCTTTCTTT
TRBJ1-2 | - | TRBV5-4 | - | CASTLDSGYGYTF | TGTGCCAGCACTCTCGACAGCGGGTACGGCTACACCTTC
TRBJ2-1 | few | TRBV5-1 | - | CASSLNYNEQFF | TGCGCCAGCAGCCTGAACTACAATGAGCAGTTCTTC
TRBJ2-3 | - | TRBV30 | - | CAWSVGDTQYF | TGTGCCTGGAGTGTAGGAGATACGCAGTATTTT
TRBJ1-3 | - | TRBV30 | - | CAWSGSYIGKGNTIYF | TGTGCCTGGAGCGGTTCTTATATCGGGAAGGGAAACACCATATATTTT
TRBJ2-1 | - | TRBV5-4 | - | CASSLELASGDEQFF | TGTGCCAGCAGCTTGGAGCTAGCCTCTGGGGATGAGCAGTTCTTC
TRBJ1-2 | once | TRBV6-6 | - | CASSPQVNYSYTF | TGTGCCAGCAGCCCCCAGGTTAACTATAGCTACACCTTC